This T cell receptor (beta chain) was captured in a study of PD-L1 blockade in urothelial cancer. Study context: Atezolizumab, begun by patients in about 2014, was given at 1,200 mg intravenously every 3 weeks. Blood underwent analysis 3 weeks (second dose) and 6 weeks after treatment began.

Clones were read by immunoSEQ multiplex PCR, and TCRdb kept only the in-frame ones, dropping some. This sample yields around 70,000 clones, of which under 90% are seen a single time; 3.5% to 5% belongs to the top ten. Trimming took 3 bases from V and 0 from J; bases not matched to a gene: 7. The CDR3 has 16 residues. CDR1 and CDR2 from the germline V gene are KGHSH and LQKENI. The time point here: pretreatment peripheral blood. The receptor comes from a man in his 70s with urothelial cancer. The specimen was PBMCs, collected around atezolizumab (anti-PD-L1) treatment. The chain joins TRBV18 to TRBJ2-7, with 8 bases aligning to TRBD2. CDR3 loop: CASSPPAGGSSYEQYF. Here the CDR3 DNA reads TGTGCCAGCTCACCGCCGGCGGGGGGTTCCTCCTACGAGCAGTACTTC. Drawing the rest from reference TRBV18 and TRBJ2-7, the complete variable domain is NAGVMQNPRHLVRRRGQEARLRCSPMKGHSHVYWYRQLPEEGLKFMVYLQKENIIDESGMPKERFSAEFPKEGPSILRIQQVVRGDSAAYFCASSPPAGGSSYEQYFGPGTRLTVT.